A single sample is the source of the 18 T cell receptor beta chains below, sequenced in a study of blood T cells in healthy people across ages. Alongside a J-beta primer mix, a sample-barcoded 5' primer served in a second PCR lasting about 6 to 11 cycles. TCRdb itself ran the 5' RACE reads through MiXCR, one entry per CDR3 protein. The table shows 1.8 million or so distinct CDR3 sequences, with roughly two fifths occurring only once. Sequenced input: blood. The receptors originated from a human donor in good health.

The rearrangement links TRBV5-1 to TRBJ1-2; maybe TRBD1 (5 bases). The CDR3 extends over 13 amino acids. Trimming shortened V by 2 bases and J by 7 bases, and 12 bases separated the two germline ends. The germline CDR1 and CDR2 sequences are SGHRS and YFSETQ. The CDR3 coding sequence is TGCGCCAGCAGCTTAAACCGAAGGGGTGGCTACACCTTC. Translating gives CASSLNRRGGYTF.

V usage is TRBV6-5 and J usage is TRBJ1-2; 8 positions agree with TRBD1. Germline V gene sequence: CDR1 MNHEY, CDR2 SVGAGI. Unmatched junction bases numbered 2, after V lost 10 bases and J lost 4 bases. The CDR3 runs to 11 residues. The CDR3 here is CATGQGYGYTF. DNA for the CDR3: TGTGCCACCGGACAGGGCTATGGCTACACCTTC.

CDR3 coding DNA: TGTGCCAGCAGTTACGGCGGGGGGAGTCTCAGCACAGATACGCAGTATTTT. It specifies CASSYGGGSLSTDTQYF. The chain carries TRBV6-5 and TRBJ2-3; 8 nucleotides match TRBD2. With V trimmed by 2 bases and J by 0 bases, 7 bases remained unmatched. Germline CDR1 and CDR2: MNHEY and SVGAGI. The CDR3 is 17 amino acids.

In DNA, the CDR3 is TGTGCCAGCCGTTGGGGGGGGGAAACCTACGAGCAGTACTTC. Its protein product is CASRWGGETYEQYF. This chain uses TRBV28 with TRBJ2-7; 7 bases are shared with TRBD2. CDR1 is MDHEN and CDR2 is SYDVKM in the germline V gene. Trimming at V came to 8 bases and at J to 2 bases, leaving 9 bases not matched to a gene. The CDR3 is 14 amino acids. Looking up the rest from reference TRBV28 and TRBJ2-7 gives the full variable domain: DVKVTQSSRYLVKRTGEKVFLECVQDMDHENMFWYRQDPGLGLRLIYFSYDVKMKEKGDIPEGYSVSREKKERFSLILESASTNQTSMYLCASRWGGETYEQYFGPGTRLTVT.

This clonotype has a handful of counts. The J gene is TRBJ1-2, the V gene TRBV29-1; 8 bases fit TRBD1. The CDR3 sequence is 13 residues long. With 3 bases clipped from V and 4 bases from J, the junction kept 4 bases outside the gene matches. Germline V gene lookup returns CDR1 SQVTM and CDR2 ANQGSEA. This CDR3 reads CSVETGVIYGYTF. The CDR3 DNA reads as TGCAGCGTTGAGACAGGGGTTATCTATGGCTACACCTTC.

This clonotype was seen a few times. The CDR3 reads CASRDSGGPQYF. The DNA for the CDR3 is TGTGCCAGCAGGGATAGCGGGGGACCGCAGTATTTT. The J gene is TRBJ2-3, the V gene TRBV12-3 or TRBV12-4; 9 nucleotides agree with TRBD2. The CDR3 extends over 12 amino acids. V dropped 6 bases and J dropped 10; count of bases not matched to a gene: 5.

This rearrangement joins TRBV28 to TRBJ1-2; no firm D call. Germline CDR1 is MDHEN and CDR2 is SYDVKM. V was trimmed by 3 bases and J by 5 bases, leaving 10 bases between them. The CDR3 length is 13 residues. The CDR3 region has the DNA TGTGCCAGCAGTTTTTTTGAGTTTTATGGCTACACCTTC. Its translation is CASSFFEFYGYTF.

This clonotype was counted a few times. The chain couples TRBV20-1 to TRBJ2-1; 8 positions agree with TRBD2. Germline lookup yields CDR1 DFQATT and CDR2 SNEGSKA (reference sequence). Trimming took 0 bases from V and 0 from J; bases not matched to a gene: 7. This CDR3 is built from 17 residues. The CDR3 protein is CSARDFSGVSSYNEQFF. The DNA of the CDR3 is TGCAGTGCTAGAGATTTTAGCGGGGTGAGCTCCTACAATGAGCAGTTCTTC.

CDR3: CASSLPQGIGQYF. The CDR3 DNA follows: TGTGCCAGCAGCTTACCTCAGGGAATCGGGCAGTACTTC. The chain recombines TRBV7-9 with TRBJ2-4; D possibly corresponds to TRBD1 (5 bases). With 2 bases removed from V and 13 bases from J, the gap between germline ends came to 15 bases. The CDR3 extends over 13 amino acids. CDR1 and CDR2 (germline): SEHNR, FQNEAQ (reference sequence).

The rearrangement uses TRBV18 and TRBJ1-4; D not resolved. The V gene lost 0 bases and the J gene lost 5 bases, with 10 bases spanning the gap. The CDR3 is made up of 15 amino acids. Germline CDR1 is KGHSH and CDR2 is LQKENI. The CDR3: CASSPPGPSNEKLFF. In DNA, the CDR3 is TGTGCCAGCTCACCACCGGGCCCGTCAAATGAAAAACTGTTTTTT. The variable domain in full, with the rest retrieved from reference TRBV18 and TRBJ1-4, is NAGVMQNPRHLVRRRGQEARLRCSPMKGHSHVYWYRQLPEEGLKFMVYLQKENIIDESGMPKERFSAEFPKEGPSILRIQQVVRGDSAAYFCASSPPGPSNEKLFFGSGTQLSVL.

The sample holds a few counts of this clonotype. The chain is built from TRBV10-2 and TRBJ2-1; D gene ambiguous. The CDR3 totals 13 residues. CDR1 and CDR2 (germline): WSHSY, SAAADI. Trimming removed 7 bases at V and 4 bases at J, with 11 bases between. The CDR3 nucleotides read TGCGCCAGCAATACAAACTATTACAATGAGCAGTTCTTC. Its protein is CASNTNYYNEQFF.

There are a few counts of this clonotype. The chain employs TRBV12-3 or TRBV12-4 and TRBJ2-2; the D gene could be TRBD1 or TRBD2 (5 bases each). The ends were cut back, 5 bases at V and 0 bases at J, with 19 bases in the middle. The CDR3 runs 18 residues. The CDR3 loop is CASSHIRERGSNTGELFF. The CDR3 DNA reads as TGTGCCAGCAGTCATATCAGGGAACGGGGTTCGAACACCGGGGAGCTGTTTTTT.

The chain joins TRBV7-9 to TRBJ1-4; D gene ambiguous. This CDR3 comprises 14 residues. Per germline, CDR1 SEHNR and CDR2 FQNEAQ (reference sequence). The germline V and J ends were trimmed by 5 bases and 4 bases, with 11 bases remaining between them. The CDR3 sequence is CASSPRVFNEKLFF. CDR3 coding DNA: TGTGCCAGCAGCCCGAGAGTCTTTAATGAAAAACTGTTTTTT. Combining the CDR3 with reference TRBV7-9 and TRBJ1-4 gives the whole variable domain DTGVSQNPRHKITKRGQNVTFRCDPISEHNRLYWYRQTLGQGPEFLTYFQNEAQLEKSRLLSDRFSAERPKGSFSTLEIQRTEQGDSAMYLCASSPRVFNEKLFFGSGTQLSVL.

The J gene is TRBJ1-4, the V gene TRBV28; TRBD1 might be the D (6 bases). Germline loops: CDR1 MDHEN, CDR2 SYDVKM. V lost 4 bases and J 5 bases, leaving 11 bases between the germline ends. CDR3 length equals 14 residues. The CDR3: CASSWTASNEKLFF. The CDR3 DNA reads TGTGCCAGCAGTTGGACAGCGTCGAATGAAAAACTGTTTTTT.

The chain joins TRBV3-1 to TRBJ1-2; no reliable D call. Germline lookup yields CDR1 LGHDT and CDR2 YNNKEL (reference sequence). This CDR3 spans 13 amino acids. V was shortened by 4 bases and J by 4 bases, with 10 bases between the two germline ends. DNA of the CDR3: TGTGCCAGCAGCCTTCAGAGTCGCTATGGCTACACCTTC. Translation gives CASSLQSRYGYTF.

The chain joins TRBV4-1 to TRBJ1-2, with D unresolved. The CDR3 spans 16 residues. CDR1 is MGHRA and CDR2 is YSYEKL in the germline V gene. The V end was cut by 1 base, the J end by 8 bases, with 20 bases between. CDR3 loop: CASSQVFGQNLGGYTF. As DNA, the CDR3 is TGCGCCAGCAGCCAAGTTTTTGGTCAGAACCTCGGGGGCTACACCTTC.

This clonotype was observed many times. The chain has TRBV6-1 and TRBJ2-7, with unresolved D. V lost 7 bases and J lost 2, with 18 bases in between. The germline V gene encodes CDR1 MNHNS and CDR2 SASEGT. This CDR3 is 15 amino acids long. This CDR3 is CASTMGGPLAYEQYF. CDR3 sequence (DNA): TGTGCCAGCACCATGGGTGGGCCCCTGGCCTACGAGCAGTACTTC.

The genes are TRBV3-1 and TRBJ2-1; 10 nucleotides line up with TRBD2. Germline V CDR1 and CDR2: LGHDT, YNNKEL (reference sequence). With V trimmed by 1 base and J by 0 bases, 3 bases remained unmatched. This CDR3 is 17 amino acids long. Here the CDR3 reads CASSQGGLASSYNEQFF. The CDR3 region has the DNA TGTGCCAGCAGCCAAGGGGGACTAGCGAGCTCCTACAATGAGCAGTTCTTC.